This entry concerns a single T cell receptor (beta chain). It was tens of millions of PBMCs that unsorted samples used for genomic DNA. Genomic DNA from each subset was divided evenly over several immunoSEQ plates. Sequencing was performed with immunoSEQ multiplex PCR; in TCRdb, only in-frame clones are kept and a portion is missing. The data show 520,000 or so clones, around 74% seen once. The sample belongs to a study of shared clonotypes between healthy human individuals. Germline V gene lookup returns CDR1 SQVTM and CDR2 ANQGSEA. The CDR3 has 13 residues. Trimming removed 5 bases from V and 1 base from J; junction bases left unmatched: 0.

The sequenced sample was PBMCs. V and J are TRBV29-1 and TRBJ2-2, with 8 positions matching TRBD1. This receptor was taken from a woman aged 40 to 50 in good health. Some clones in this sample may be carry-over from other donors' samples. The CDR3: CSVTGGNTGELFF. The CDR3 bases are TGCAGCGTTACAGGGGGGAACACCGGGGAGCTGTTTTTT.